This T cell receptor beta chain appears in the sequencing data of a study of OX40 agonist ivuxolimab in advanced cancers. Study in general: Patients treated during dose escalation were battling hepatocellular carcinoma, melanoma, renal cell or head and neck cancer. Study-level points and caveats: The antigens recognized by the expanded peripheral T cells, that is their antigen specificity, were not determined.

Germline V gives CDR1 GTSNPN, CDR2 SVGIG (reference sequence). The CDR3 runs to 15 residues. Assay: immunoSEQ multiplex PCR; the TCRdb copy retains only in-frame clones and omits some. The sample lists 99,000 or so clones; approximately 94% were seen once. Note on this clone: Its antigen is not known. The junction does not match germline at one end; this may be a read error.

This rearrangement joins TRBV30 to TRBJ1-2; D is unclear. This sample comprised CD4+ or CD8+ T cells sorted from blood, obtained in a trial of the OX40 agonist ivuxolimab. The origin of this receptor is an adult with an advanced solid tumor such as melanoma, head and neck, liver or kidney cancer. The CDR3 DNA reads TGTGCCCGGAGTAGGCCCAGGAGGGATAACTATGGCTACACCTTC. It yields the protein CARSRPRRDNYGYTF.